These 31 T cell receptor beta chains were all obtained from the same sample, sequenced in a study of CXCR3-negative and CXCR3-positive naive CD8 T cells. UMI-labeled TRB cDNA libraries were prepared by 5' RACE. TCRdb reworked the 5' RACE reads into one entry per CDR3 protein, no DNA. This listing includes some 130,000 distinct CDR3 sequences. Sequenced material: naive CXCR3- CD8+ T cells from blood. Subset: CD45RO-CCR7+CD27+CD95- naive CD8+ T cells lacking CXCR3 (TNR3-). Receptors originate from a human donor in good health. Some clones in this sample may be carry-over from other donors' samples.

This chain joins TRBV29-1 and TRBJ2-7; the D call from TCRdb, TRBD1, cannot be confirmed without DNA. From germline, CDR1 is SQVTM and CDR2 ANQGSEA. The CDR3 is 12 residues long. CDR3 sequence reads: CSVVGQVYEQYF.

V is TRBV9 and J is TRBJ2-7; absent DNA, TCRdb's TRBD2 call cannot be checked. In germline, CDR1 is SGDLS, CDR2 YYNGEE. This CDR3 has 14 residues. The CDR3 reads CASSVWTSAREQYF.

The CDR3 spells CASSELNAIGLAGYNEQFF. This sequence joins TRBV10-1 and TRBJ2-1; the TCRdb call, TRBD2, lacks DNA for checking. The germline gives CDR1 WNHNN, CDR2 SYGVQD (reference sequence). There are 19 residues in the CDR3.

The chain recombines TRBV7-3 with TRBJ2-3; TCRdb's D call of TRBD1 is untestable without DNA. CDR1 and CDR2 from the germline V gene are SGHTA and FQGTGA. The CDR3 is 14 residues long. The CDR3 sequence: CASSSGVGTDTQYF.

This chain uses TRBV28 with TRBJ2-1; TCRdb outputs TRBD1, but without DNA this stays unchecked. The length of the CDR3 is 11 residues. The germline V gene has CDR1 MDHEN and CDR2 SYDVKM. CDR3 residues: CASNGGNEQFF. Complete variable domain (other parts from reference TRBV28 and TRBJ2-1): DVKVTQSSRYLVKRTGEKVFLECVQDMDHENMFWYRQDPGLGLRLIYFSYDVKMKEKGDIPEGYSVSREKKERFSLILESASTNQTSMYLCASNGGNEQFFGPGTRLTVL.

The chain is built from TRBV29-1 and TRBJ2-3. This CDR3 comprises 15 residues. Germline V CDR1 and CDR2: SQVTM, ANQGSEA. The chain's CDR3 is CSVEGMITGTDTQYF.

The chain is built from TRBV20-1 and TRBJ2-5; checking the TCRdb D call of TRBD1 is not possible without DNA. This CDR3 has 14 residues. Per germline, CDR1 DFQATT and CDR2 SNEGSKA (reference sequence). CDR3 in amino acids: CSARDLAQGENQYF.

The chain carries TRBV10-3 and TRBJ2-1. CDR1 ENHRY and CDR2 SYGVKD come from the germline V gene. This CDR3 is built from 17 residues. The CDR3 spells CAISEADSTYSYNEQFF.

The V call is TRBV3-1, the J call TRBJ1-1; the D call from TCRdb, TRBD1, cannot be confirmed without DNA. Germline CDR1 reads LGHDT; CDR2 reads YNNKEL (reference sequence). This CDR3 spans 13 amino acids. Here the CDR3 reads CASSHAGGTEAFF.

The chain recombines TRBV20-1 with TRBJ2-7; TCRdb returns TRBD2, unconfirmable since there is no DNA. This CDR3 is built from 15 residues. Per germline, CDR1 DFQATT and CDR2 SNEGSKA (reference sequence). CDR3: CSARAILAGPSEQYF.

The V gene is TRBV19, the J gene TRBJ2-7; absent DNA, TCRdb's TRBD2 call cannot be checked. Germline loops: CDR1 LNHDA, CDR2 SQIVND (reference sequence). The CDR3 contains 12 residues. CDR3 in amino acids: CASGPGGNEQYF.

V gene TRBV4-2 combines with J gene TRBJ1-1. This CDR3 comprises 13 residues. Germline V CDR1 and CDR2: LGHNA, YNFKEQ. The CDR3: CASSQVVNTEAFF.

The chain joins TRBV7-9 to TRBJ2-7; the TCRdb call, TRBD2, lacks DNA for checking. This CDR3 region has 14 residues. Germline V gene sequence: CDR1 SEHNR, CDR2 FQNEAQ (reference sequence). CDR3 protein: CASSIGTNPYEQYF.

The rearrangement joins TRBV7-9 to TRBJ1-2. This CDR3 has 13 residues. Per the germline V gene, CDR1 is SEHNR and CDR2 is FQNEAQ (reference sequence). The CDR3 here is CATSSGTNYGYTF.

The rearrangement links TRBV12-3 or TRBV12-4 to TRBJ1-4. The CDR3 consists of 14 residues. CDR3 sequence reads: CASSWAGPNEKLFF.

The CDR3 loop is CASSHWRAAPNEQFF. The chain couples TRBV14 to TRBJ2-1; absent DNA, TCRdb's TRBD1 call cannot be checked. This CDR3 is built from 15 residues. Germline CDR1 is SGHDN and CDR2 is FVKESK.

The chain recombines TRBV7-8 with TRBJ2-3; the TRBD2 assignment by TCRdb is unverifiable without DNA. The CDR3 extends over 16 amino acids. Looked up from germline, CDR1 is SGHVS and CDR2 is FQNEAQ. CDR3 residues: CASSYLAGGTTDTQYF.

The chain combines TRBV27 with TRBJ2-1; TCRdb's D gene call, TRBD2, goes unchecked for lack of DNA. The CDR3 spans 18 residues. Per the germline V gene, CDR1 is MNHEY and CDR2 is SMNVEV (reference sequence). CDR3 region: CASSFPQTSGSSYNEQFF.

J is TRBJ2-5 and V is TRBV18; without DNA, the TCRdb call of TRBD2 cannot be checked. Looked up from germline, CDR1 is KGHSH and CDR2 is LQKENI. The CDR3 is 17 amino acids. The CDR3 spells CASSPAPSGRYQETQYF.

CDR3 in amino acids: CASSPTNYGFWQNTGELFF. The chain couples TRBV5-5 to TRBJ2-2. The CDR3 extends over 19 amino acids. The germline V gene encodes CDR1 SGHKS and CDR2 YYEKEE (reference sequence).

The chain employs TRBV28 and TRBJ2-2; the D gene TCRdb calls, TRBD1, cannot be checked with no DNA. This CDR3 has 15 amino acids. Germline loops: CDR1 MDHEN, CDR2 SYDVKM. The CDR3: CASSFYRSFGGELFF.

The chain links TRBV7-9 to TRBJ2-7; the D gene TCRdb calls, TRBD1, cannot be checked with no DNA. CDR3 length: 14 residues. Looked up from germline, CDR1 is SEHNR and CDR2 is FQNEAQ (reference sequence). CDR3 in amino acids: CASSYDRGQYEQYF.

The chain has TRBV20-1 and TRBJ2-7; TCRdb picks TRBD1, but there is no DNA to check that call. The CDR3 extends over 15 amino acids. CDR1 and CDR2 from the germline V gene are DFQATT and SNEGSKA (reference sequence). CDR3 sequence: CSARDVWGQEYEQYF.

The chain uses TRBV7-8 and TRBJ1-5; TCRdb's D call, TRBD1, is unchecked because there is no DNA. There are 14 residues in the CDR3. Germline lookup yields CDR1 SGHVS and CDR2 FQNEAQ. The CDR3 region is CASSLARGPEPQHF. Looking up the rest from reference TRBV7-8 and TRBJ1-5 gives the full variable domain: GAGVSQSPRYKVAKRGQDVALRCDPISGHVSLFWYQQALGQGPEFLTYFQNEAQLDKSGLPSDRFFAERPEGSVSTLKIQRTQQEDSAVYLCASSLARGPEPQHFGDGTRLSIL.

The rearrangement links TRBV6-7 to TRBJ2-7. TRBV6-7 qualifies as an ORF whose function is uncertain. This CDR3 spans 18 amino acids. The CDR3 sequence is CASSYQPTFPASDYEQYF.

V usage is TRBV5-1 and J usage is TRBJ1-1; there is no DNA to check the TCRdb D call of TRBD1. The CDR3 runs to 14 residues. The germline V gene encodes CDR1 SGHRS and CDR2 YFSETQ. The CDR3 sequence is CASSPGTVNTEAFF.

The chain has TRBV29-1 and TRBJ2-1. There are 12 residues in the CDR3. CDR1 is SQVTM and CDR2 is ANQGSEA in the germline V gene. The CDR3 sequence is CSVVQLDNEQFF.

This chain links TRBV15 with TRBJ2-2. Per germline, CDR1 LNHNV and CDR2 YYDKDF (reference sequence). This CDR3 spans 12 amino acids. The CDR3 loop reads CATSHSGGELFF.

V is TRBV18 and J is TRBJ1-1. In germline, CDR1 is KGHSH, CDR2 LQKENI. This CDR3 is 15 amino acids long. The CDR3 sequence: CASSPTATMNTEAFF.

The V and J genes are TRBV10-3 and TRBJ2-3; TCRdb proposes TRBD2, but this gene call is untestable without DNA. Germline CDR1 ENHRY, CDR2 SYGVKD. CDR3 length: 14 amino acids. CDR3 residues: CAISDSGRTDTQYF.

The V call is TRBV29-1, the J call TRBJ2-2; TCRdb outputs TRBD1, but without DNA this stays unchecked. The CDR3 contains 15 residues. Germline V CDR1 and CDR2: SQVTM, ANQGSEA. This chain's CDR3 is CSVPRTGRHTGELFF.